The sequence of this TCR beta chain was determined in a study of control samples from healthy donors and cancer patients (dated by TCRdb to the early 2020s). With respect to this clone: What antigen it recognizes has not been identified. Per-base quality was not reported, and no clone a single base away is much larger than it.

V loses 2 bases of germline sequence and J loses 5 bases, and the interval between the two ends is 27 bases. The CDR3 runs 19 amino acids, cysteine and phenylalanine included. Only CDR3 DNA is held: 57 bases, read in frame from base 1. Per the germline V gene, SNHLY is the CDR1 and FYNNEI is the CDR2. Receptor libraries were prepared by the immunoSEQ multiplex PCR assay. What TCRdb holds here is the immuneACCESS table cut down to in-frame rearrangements. Part of the clones is not present; checked against another copy, under half of the missing clones reflect an unresolved V gene, and the others are unexplained. This sample holds under 100,000 clones; approximately 95% were observed only once. In total, the top ten clones hold over 1.3% of the sample.

The sequencing sample was made of blood. This sequence was found in a young woman in good health. The V gene is TRBV2 and the J gene is TRBJ2-5; the D element might be TRBD1 or TRBD2, as each aligns at 5 bases. The sequenced DNA is TGTGCCAGCAGTGAAAATATGGGAAGTAGATTCGGGACGGGGGAGACCCAGTACTTC. This gives the protein CASSENMGSRFGTGETQYF.